Shown below are 30 T cell receptor beta chains from a single sample sequenced in a study of graft-versus-host responses after intestinal transplantation. No antigen has been identified for these receptors. Profiling relied on immunoSEQ multiplex PCR, and the TCRdb table lists in-frame clones only, not all of them. The data show roughly 64,000 clones, approximately 90% seen once. This material consisted of unstimulated CD8+ T cells sorted from spleen or lymph node cells, taken before transplant. The receptors shown here come from a human donor who was the organ donor for an intestinal transplant.

The chain has TRBV7-6 and TRBJ2-2; 9 bases agree with TRBD2. The trim removed 5 bases at V and 5 bases at J, leaving 12 bases unmatched. This CDR3 comprises 17 residues. CDR1 and CDR2 from the germline V gene are SGHVS and FNYEAQ. This CDR3 is CASSDTIAGDTTGELFF. The CDR3 DNA follows: TGTGCCAGCAGCGACACCATAGCGGGAGATACTACCGGGGAGCTGTTTTTT.

This rearrangement joins TRBV9 to TRBJ1-1, with TRBD1 as a possible D gene (5 bases). The CDR3 is 12 residues long. V was shortened by 4 bases and J by 7 bases, with 11 bases between the two germline ends. Germline CDR1 reads SGDLS; CDR2 reads YYNGEE. CDR3 protein: CASSRWGDEAFF. CDR3 nucleotides: TGTGCCAGCAGCCGTTGGGGGGATGAAGCTTTCTTT.

The rearrangement uses TRBV9 and TRBJ1-1; 8 nucleotides line up with TRBD1. J was trimmed by 0 bases and V by 3 bases; bases with no gene match: 4. CDR1 and CDR2 from the germline V gene are SGDLS and YYNGEE. CDR3 length: 15 amino acids. CDR3 sequence: CASSAGGGMNTEAFF. The CDR3 nucleotides are TGTGCCAGCAGCGCAGGGGGCGGAATGAACACTGAAGCTTTCTTT.

This chain links TRBV7-3 with TRBJ2-2; the D gene is possibly TRBD1 (5 bases). This CDR3 is 13 amino acids long. Germline assignment: CDR1 SGHTA and CDR2 FQGTGA. V was trimmed by 2 bases and J by 7 bases, leaving 8 bases between them. The CDR3 reads CASSLVGVGELFF. CDR3 nucleotide sequence: TGTGCCAGCAGCTTAGTAGGGGTCGGGGAGCTGTTTTTT.

The rearrangement joins TRBV13 to TRBJ1-2; 10 positions agree with TRBD1. The length of the CDR3 is 13 residues. The V and J ends lost 6 bases and 14 bases, in that order; junction bases with no gene match: 12. The germline gives CDR1 PRHDT, CDR2 FYEKMQ (reference sequence). The CDR3: CASSSGTGALFTF. The CDR3 DNA sequence: TGTGCCAGCAGTTCCGGGACAGGGGCGCTATTTACCTTC.

The V and J genes are TRBV11-2 and TRBJ2-1, with 13 bases lining up with TRBD2. The CDR3 length is 16 residues. Looked up from germline, CDR1 is SGHAT and CDR2 is FQNNGV. V was pared by 4 bases and J by 2 bases, with 2 bases of the junction left unmatched. CDR3 protein: CASSSGTSGAYNEQFF. In nucleotides, the CDR3 is TGTGCCAGCAGCTCCGGGACTAGCGGGGCCTACAATGAGCAGTTCTTC.

The chain has TRBV30 and TRBJ2-7; 10 bases align to TRBD1. CDR1 is GTSNPN, CDR2 SVGIG, per germline (reference sequence). V lost 1 base to trimming and J lost 3 bases; unmatched junction nucleotides: 3. This CDR3 has 14 residues. The CDR3 here is CAWSAGQGNYEQYF. CDR3 sequence (DNA): TGTGCCTGGAGTGCGGGACAGGGGAACTACGAGCAGTACTTC.

The J gene is TRBJ2-7, the V gene TRBV28, with 10 bases fitting TRBD1. The CDR3 extends over 15 amino acids. The ends lost 3 bases at V and 3 bases at J; junction bases unmatched: 5. Germline CDR1 reads MDHEN; CDR2 reads SYDVKM. The CDR3 spells CASSFDRGPYYEQYF. For the CDR3, the DNA is TGTGCCAGCAGTTTCGACAGGGGGCCCTACTACGAGCAGTACTTC.

The chain is built from TRBV27 and TRBJ2-5; D perhaps matches TRBD2 (7 bases). CDR3 length equals 12 residues. The ends were cut back, 8 bases at V and 5 bases at J, with 12 bases in the middle. The V gene's germline CDR1 is MNHEY and CDR2 SMNVEV (reference sequence). DNA for the CDR3: TGTGCCAGCGGAAGGGGGGGGGAGACCCAGTACTTC. Protein: CASGRGGETQYF.

The chain joins TRBV9 to TRBJ2-1; 8 nucleotides agree with TRBD2. This CDR3 is built from 15 residues. Unmatched junction bases numbered 9, after V lost 3 bases and J lost 7 bases. Germline V gene lookup returns CDR1 SGDLS and CDR2 YYNGEE. The CDR3 region has the DNA TGTGCCAGCAGCGCAACTAGCGGACTGAAGAATGAGCAGTTCTTC. Protein sequence: CASSATSGLKNEQFF. Looking up the rest from reference TRBV9 and TRBJ2-1 gives the full variable domain: DSGVTQTPKHLITATGQRVTLRCSPRSGDLSVYWYQQSLDQGLQFLIQYYNGEERAKGNILERFSAQQFPDLHSELNLSSLELGDSALYFCASSATSGLKNEQFFGPGTRLTVL.

J is TRBJ2-2 and V is TRBV13, with 9 bases identical to TRBD2. The CDR3 length is 17 residues. CDR1 is PRHDT and CDR2 is FYEKMQ in the germline V gene (reference sequence). V shed 0 bases and J 4 bases; nucleotides not matched to a gene: 6. The CDR3 bases are TGTGCCAGCAGCTTAGGCCTAGAGACTAGCGGCACCGGGGAGCTGTTTTTT. As protein: CASSLGLETSGTGELFF. The full variable domain, in which reference TRBV13 and TRBJ2-2 provide the parts outside the CDR3, is AAGVIQSPRHLIKEKRETATLKCYPIPRHDTVYWYQQGPGQDPQFLISFYEKMQSDKGSIPDRFSAQQFSDYHSELNMSSLELGDSALYFCASSLGLETSGTGELFFGEGSRLTVL.

This chain joins TRBV11-2 and TRBJ1-5; 7 nucleotides align to TRBD1. V shed 5 bases and J 4 bases; nucleotides not matched to a gene: 11. Germline-derived CDR1 and CDR2 are SGHAT and FQNNGV. The CDR3 runs to 16 residues. The CDR3 protein is CASSPGVGTANQPQHF. In DNA form, the CDR3 reads TGTGCCAGCAGCCCAGGGGTGGGGACAGCAAATCAGCCCCAGCATTTT.

The chain carries TRBV28 and TRBJ2-1, with a tentative D call TRBD2 (6 bases). Germline V gene data show CDR1 as MDHEN and CDR2 as SYDVKM. The CDR3 length is 16 residues. V dropped 6 bases and J dropped 7 bases, with 22 bases sitting between them. The CDR3 loop is CASRASWEALQNEQFF. The CDR3 DNA is TGTGCCAGCAGGGCCAGTTGGGAGGCCCTTCAAAATGAGCAGTTCTTC.

V and J are TRBV7-8 and TRBJ2-1, with 8 bases aligning to TRBD2. V was pared by 5 bases and J by 12 bases, with 6 bases of the junction left unmatched. This CDR3 has 12 residues. Germline V CDR1 and CDR2: SGHVS, FQNEAQ. CDR3 sequence: CASSPGGDGQFF. CDR3 bases: TGTGCCAGCAGCCCGGGGGGGGACGGGCAGTTCTTC. The full variable domain, completed using reference TRBV7-8 and TRBJ2-1, is GAGVSQSPRYKVAKRGQDVALRCDPISGHVSLFWYQQALGQGPEFLTYFQNEAQLDKSGLPSDRFFAERPEGSVSTLKIQRTQQEDSAVYLCASSPGGDGQFFGPGTRLTVL.

Worth noting for this clone: At one end, the junction sequence differs from germline, possibly due to a read error. This chain uses TRBV7-7 with TRBJ2-1, with a tentative D call TRBD2 (6 bases). Germline-derived CDR1 and CDR2 are SSHAT and FNYEAQ (reference sequence). This CDR3 is 15 amino acids long. The CDR3 loop is CASSPGRGSYNEQFF. The CDR3 DNA sequence: TGTGCTAGCAGCCCAGGCCGGGGGTCCTACAATGAGCAGTTCTTC.

The rearrangement links TRBV25-1 to TRBJ2-7; TRBD2 aligns across 8 bases. The germline V gene encodes CDR1 MGHDK and CDR2 SYGVNS. The CDR3 runs 14 residues. Losses at the gene ends were 2 bases for V and 3 bases for J; bases not matched to a gene: 3. The CDR3 loop reads CASSESREGYEQYF. CDR3 nucleotides: TGTGCCAGCAGTGAAAGTCGGGAGGGCTACGAGCAGTACTTC.

This sequence joins TRBV9 and TRBJ2-1; perhaps TRBD2 as D (5 bases). Trimming took off 2 bases at V and 0 bases at J, with 9 bases between the two ends. The germline V gene has CDR1 SGDLS and CDR2 YYNGEE. The CDR3 runs to 15 residues. The CDR3 here is CASSVDDYSYNEQFF. CDR3 bases: TGTGCCAGCAGCGTGGACGACTACTCCTACAATGAGCAGTTCTTC.

V is TRBV21-1 and J is TRBJ2-1; the table gives TRBD2 as D, unverified against the DNA. TRBV21-1 is tagged as a pseudogene. The CDR3 totals 16 residues. In DNA form, the CDR3 reads TGTGCCAAGGGACTAGCGGGAGGTTCGTTATACAATGAGCAGTTCTTC. It yields the protein CAKGLAGGSLYNEQFF.

This clone was seen a single time. Written as DNA, the CDR3 is TGTGCCACCTCCCCGGGACTATGGGACGAGCAGTACTTC. This gives the protein CATSPGLWDEQYF. The chain recombines TRBV15 with TRBJ2-7; 7 nucleotides agree with TRBD2. The CDR3 is made up of 13 amino acids. J lost 5 bases, V lost 8 bases, and 9 bases had no gene match. CDR1 LNHNV and CDR2 YYDKDF come from the germline V gene (reference sequence).

J is TRBJ2-3 and V is TRBV2, with a tentative D call TRBD2 (5 bases). Trimming stripped 3 bases from V and 4 bases from J, with 11 bases between. Germline lookup yields CDR1 SNHLY and CDR2 FYNNEI. The CDR3 runs 14 residues. The CDR3 here is CASSDGARADTQYF. As DNA, the CDR3 is TGTGCCAGCAGTGACGGAGCGAGGGCAGATACGCAGTATTTT.

The chain employs TRBV11-2 and TRBJ2-1; 9 positions match TRBD2. The CDR3 is 17 amino acids. Losses at the gene ends were 0 bases for V and 2 bases for J; bases not matched to a gene: 5. Germline lookup yields CDR1 SGHAT and CDR2 FQNNGV. CDR3 in amino acids: CASSLESGRFTYNEQFF. CDR3 in DNA: TGTGCCAGCAGCTTAGAGAGCGGGAGGTTTACCTACAATGAGCAGTTCTTC.

The chain has TRBV5-4 and TRBJ1-2; TRBD1 is a possible D gene (5 bases). CDR3 length equals 13 residues. Trimming left V 1 base short and J 6 bases short, with 10 bases between. Germline assignment: CDR1 SGHNT and CDR2 YYREEE (reference sequence). CDR3 in DNA: TGTGCCAGCAGCTTGCGGGGGGGGGATGGCTACACCTTC. Protein product: CASSLRGGDGYTF.

The rearrangement joins TRBV28 to TRBJ1-1; D is perhaps TRBD1 (6 bases). The CDR3 length is 17 residues. Germline V gene data show CDR1 as MDHEN and CDR2 as SYDVKM. Trimming removed 6 bases from V and 4 bases from J, with 24 bases in between. The CDR3 nucleotides read TGTGCCAGCAGACTTTCCGAACAGGGATGGGTGTTCACTGAAGCTTTCTTT. Its protein product is CASRLSEQGWVFTEAFF.

This clone has a handful of counts. V and J are TRBV5-1 and TRBJ2-7; 7 nucleotides agree with TRBD1. V shed 6 bases, J shed 3 bases, and the junction held 12 bases outside the gene matches. The CDR3 runs to 15 residues. Germline CDR1 SGHRS, CDR2 YFSETQ. The CDR3 DNA follows: TGCGCCAGCACTCCGGAGACAGGGCGAGGCTACGAGCAGTACTTC. Its translation is CASTPETGRGYEQYF.

With respect to this clone: At one boundary the junction diverges from the germline segment, which might be a read error. The chain uses TRBV7-7 and TRBJ2-7, with D hard to call. The CDR3 is 13 residues long. Per the germline V gene, CDR1 is SSHAT and CDR2 is FNYEAQ (reference sequence). CDR3 sequence: CASSLRNNYEQYF. The CDR3 DNA follows: TGTGCTAGCAGCTTGCGGAACAACTACGAGCAGTACTTC.

The CDR3 nucleotides read TGTGCCAGTAGTATAATGTTTTACAGTTACAATGAGCAGTTCTTC. Protein sequence: CASSIMFYSYNEQFF. The J gene is TRBJ2-1, the V gene TRBV19; no reliable D call. V shed 2 bases and J shed 4 bases, with 12 bases lying between them. The CDR3 sequence is 15 residues long. Per germline, CDR1 LNHDA and CDR2 SQIVND (reference sequence).

The J gene is TRBJ2-7, the V gene TRBV7-2, with a tentative D call TRBD2 (6 bases). The germline gives CDR1 SGHTA, CDR2 FQGNSA. The ends were cut back, 3 bases at V and 4 bases at J, with 16 bases in the middle. The CDR3 runs to 15 residues. The CDR3 here is CASSLLGGPKYEQYF. CDR3 coding DNA: TGTGCCAGCAGCTTGCTCGGAGGGCCTAAATACGAGCAGTACTTC.

CDR3 in amino acids: CASSSGQGTSGREGTGELFF. DNA for the CDR3: TGTGCCAGCAGTTCGGGACAGGGGACTAGCGGGAGGGAGGGCACCGGGGAGCTGTTTTTT. This sequence joins TRBV28 and TRBJ2-2; 16 bases match TRBD2. Trimming took 4 bases from V and 4 from J; bases not matched to a gene: 12. The CDR3 has 20 residues. Germline CDR1 is MDHEN and CDR2 is SYDVKM.

The V call is TRBV9, the J call TRBJ1-3; D is possibly TRBD1 (6 bases). Per germline, CDR1 SGDLS and CDR2 YYNGEE. This CDR3 has 17 amino acids. The V and J ends lost 2 bases and 8 bases respectively, with 23 bases between them. The CDR3 protein is CASSVGATGFEGYTIYF. In DNA form, the CDR3 reads TGTGCCAGCAGCGTTGGGGCAACAGGGTTTGAAGGGTACACCATATATTTT.

This chain links TRBV2 with TRBJ2-1; TRBD2 might be the D (7 bases). This CDR3 is built from 16 residues. The V and J ends lost 8 bases and 1 base respectively, with 18 bases between them. Germline V gene data show CDR1 as SNHLY and CDR2 as FYNNEI. In nucleotides, the CDR3 is TGTGCCAGCGGCCCCGGCGGGGGCGGGTCCTACAATGAGCAGTTCTTC. It yields the protein CASGPGGGGSYNEQFF.